The rows below give T cell receptor beta chains drawn from one sample of a study of OX40 agonist ivuxolimab in advanced cancers. Clones were sequenced by immunoSEQ multiplex PCR, and TCRdb holds only the in-frame ones, with some missing. The sample contains about 150,000 clones, roughly 91% of which appear only once. The material sequenced was CD4+ or CD8+ T cells sorted from blood, taken in a trial of the OX40 agonist ivuxolimab. These TCRs come from an adult with an advanced solid tumor such as melanoma, head and neck, liver or kidney cancer. The CDR3 runs from the conserved cysteine through the conserved F or W. D genes are given only for firm matches. Not every row has a clone size; where given, it reads once, few, many or a size class.

D,size,J,V,DNA,CDR3
NA,NA,TRBJ2-7,TRBV25-1,TGTGCCAGCAGAGCAGCGGGTCTCGCCGAGCAGTACTTC,CASRAAGLAEQYF
NA,NA,TRBJ2-3,TRBV9,TGTGCCAGCAGCCCCCAAAGCCAGTTCGATACGCAGTATTTT,CASSPQSQFDTQYF
NA,NA,TRBJ1-2,TRBV4-1,TGCGCCAGCAGCCAAGGACTAATCAGGGGAGGCCATGGCTACACCTTC,CASSQGLIRGGHGYTF
NA,NA,TRBJ1-4,TRBV7-2,TGTGCCAGCAGCACCGACGGGACACTCGGTCGAAAACTGTTTTTT,CASSTDGTLGRKLFF
NA,NA,TRBJ2-7,TRBV11-3,TGTGCCAGCAGCTTATCCCCAGCTTCCTACGAGCAGTACTTC,CASSLSPASYEQYF
NA,NA,TRBJ1-2,TRBV6-1,TGTGCCAGCAGTGAAGGCCCCCGCGGGCTCGGCTATGGCTACACCTTC,CASSEGPRGLGYGYTF
NA,NA,TRBJ1-2,TRBV4-1,TGCGCCAGCAGCCAAGTGGGCCGTCCACAGGGTTATAATGGCTACACCTTC,CASSQVGRPQGYNGYTF
NA,NA,TRBJ1-4,TRBV11-2,TGTGCCAGCACCCTAACAACTAATGAAAAACTGTTTTTT,CASTLTTNEKLFF
NA,NA,TRBJ2-3,TRBV28,TGTGCCACCCGAGGGACCTATAACACAGATACGCAGTATTTT,CATRGTYNTDTQYF
NA,once,TRBJ2-5,TRBV4-2,TGTGCCAGCAGCCGGACCGGGCTAGGGTTGGTGGCCGAGACCCAGTACTTC,CASSRTGLGLVAETQYF
NA,NA,TRBJ1-3,TRBV27,TGTGCCAGCAGTTTAAGATATCCAGTCTCTGGAAACACCATATATTTT,CASSLRYPVSGNTIYF
NA,NA,TRBJ2-7,TRBV7-9,TGTGCCAGCAGCCCATTGACCGCCAGGGGCCCCTACGAGCAGTACTTC,CASSPLTARGPYEQYF
TRBD2,once,TRBJ2-1,TRBV5-1,TGCGCCACCACCGGACTAGCGGCAAACAATGAGCAGTTCTTC,CATTGLAANNEQFF
NA,NA,TRBJ2-3,TRBV11-2,TGTGCCAGCAGACAGAGGAGGGATACGCAGTATTTT,CASRQRRDTQYF
NA,NA,TRBJ1-6,TRBV28,TGTGCCAGCAGTTTATGGGGTAGGGATTCACCCCTCCACTTT,CASSLWGRDSPLHF
NA,NA,TRBJ1-6,TRBV19,TGTGCCAGTAGTATCCTGGGTGGGAATTCACCCCTCCACTTT,CASSILGGNSPLHF
NA,NA,TRBJ1-6,TRBV5-1,TGCGCCAGCAGCTTGGACCCGAGCTCCTATAATTCACCCCTCCACTTT,CASSLDPSSYNSPLHF
NA,NA,TRBJ2-2,TRBV11-3,TGTGCCAGCAGCTTAGATATTCGTTGGTTGGGGATCGGGGAGCTGTTTTTT,CASSLDIRWLGIGELFF
NA,NA,TRBJ2-3,TRBV28,TGTGCCAGCAGTCGTGGAGACGCAGGGAACACAGATACGCAGTATTTT,CASSRGDAGNTDTQYF
TRBD1,NA,TRBJ1-3,TRBV9,TGTGCCAGCAGCGGGGGACAGGTTGCAAACACCATATATTTT,CASSGGQVANTIYF
TRBD1,NA,TRBJ1-2,TRBV27,TGTGCCAGCAGCATACAGGGGTCTTATGGCTACACCTTC,CASSIQGSYGYTF
NA,NA,TRBJ2-3,TRBV5-6,TGTGCCAGCCACAAGAGGGGCGCCGATACGCAGTATTTT,CASHKRGADTQYF
TRBD2,NA,TRBJ2-3,TRBV7-9,TGTGCCAGCAGCTTATTAATTATTTCGACTAGCGGGGCGGATACGCAGTATTTT,CASSLLIISTSGADTQYF
NA,NA,TRBJ2-7,TRBV19,TGTGCCAGTCGGGCTGGTACCTACGAGCAGTACTTC,CASRAGTYEQYF
TRBD2,NA,TRBJ2-1,TRBV10-3,TGTGCCATCAAGGTGGGAGGGCCAAACAATGAGCAGTTCTTC,CAIKVGGPNNEQFF
NA,NA,TRBJ2-7,TRBV28,TGTGCCAGCAGTTCCACCTTTTACGAGCAGTACTTC,CASSSTFYEQYF
NA,NA,TRBJ1-1,TRBV6-5,TGTGCCAGCAGAGAACTACGGCTTGAAGCTTTCTTT,CASRELRLEAFF
NA,NA,TRBJ1-2,TRBV20-1,TGCAGTGCTCTATCGGCTTGGGGCTACACCTTC,CSALSAWGYTF
TRBD2,NA,TRBJ2-1,TRBV7-2,TGTGCCAGCTCCAGACTAGCGGGAGGCGATGAGCAGTTCTTC,CASSRLAGGDEQFF
TRBD1,NA,TRBJ2-1,TRBV6-8,TGTGCCAGCAGTCACACAGGGGGTTCGCAGGGCAATGAGCAGTTCTTC,CASSHTGGSQGNEQFF
TRBD1,NA,TRBJ1-4,TRBV18,TGTGCCAGCTCGGGGACAGGGAATGAAAAACTGTTTTTT,CASSGTGNEKLFF